The 14 T cell receptor beta chains reported below all come from one sample, sequenced in a study of T-cell reconstitution after alpha-beta-depleted transplantation in children. The TCRbeta library incorporated unique molecular identifiers. TCRdb ran MiXCR on the PCR reads and lists one entry per CDR3 protein. The sample lists a few hundred thousand distinct CDR3 sequences; roughly 15% were seen once. Sequences were derived from PBMCs, mostly from graft donor cells, sampled 360 days after TCRalphabeta/CD19-depleted stem cell transplant. Receptors originate from a boy younger than two who had a stem cell transplant for Wiskott-Aldrich syndrome, so the T cells may come from the graft donor.

This clonotype has a handful of counts. The rearrangement links TRBV11-3 to TRBJ2-7, with D tentatively TRBD2 (6 bases). V lost 4 bases to trimming and J lost 6 bases, with 22 bases between them. The CDR3 consists of 16 residues. Germline CDR1 and CDR2: SGHNT and YENEEA. CDR3 protein: CASSSPSGTSSGEQYF. Here the CDR3 DNA reads TGTGCCAGCAGCTCCCCATCGGGCACTAGCTCAGGCGAGCAGTACTTC.

This clonotype occurred a few times. This sequence joins TRBV7-2 and TRBJ2-1; maybe TRBD2 (5 bases). Germline V gene lookup returns CDR1 SGHTA and CDR2 FQGNSA. The CDR3 totals 16 residues. Trimming took 5 bases from V and 5 from J, leaving 19 bases between them. The CDR3 spells CASSRAAGVGNNEQFF. CDR3 nucleotide sequence: TGTGCCAGCAGCCGAGCGGCTGGGGTGGGGAACAATGAGCAGTTCTTC.

The chain uses TRBV18 and TRBJ2-1; possible D gene TRBD1, 7 bases. Germline assignment: CDR1 KGHSH and CDR2 LQKENI. With 6 bases removed from V and 5 bases from J, the gap between germline ends came to 23 bases. The CDR3 totals 17 residues. Here the CDR3 reads CASSPPRGEGLDNEQFF. For the CDR3, the DNA is TGTGCCAGCTCGCCGCCCAGGGGGGAAGGATTGGACAATGAGCAGTTCTTC.

The J gene is TRBJ2-5, the V gene TRBV2; 10 bases agree with TRBD1. The CDR3 length is 16 residues. With V trimmed by 5 bases and J by 5 bases, 11 bases remained unmatched. Germline loops: CDR1 SNHLY, CDR2 FYNNEI. The CDR3 loop is CASSRLGQGGGETQYF. The CDR3 region has the DNA TGTGCCAGCAGTCGGCTCGGACAGGGGGGAGGTGAGACCCAGTACTTC.

This sequence joins TRBV24-1 and TRBJ2-5; 7 bases map to TRBD1. CDR1 is KGHDR and CDR2 is SFDVKD in the germline V gene. The CDR3 is 15 amino acids. Trimming cost V 4 bases and J 1 base; bases outside gene matches: 5. The CDR3 loop reads CATSDTTGAQETQYF. CDR3 sequence (DNA): TGTGCCACCAGTGACACCACAGGGGCCCAAGAGACCCAGTACTTC.

The rearrangement uses TRBV24-1 and TRBJ2-2; unclear D gene. V shed 1 base and J shed 5 bases, with 13 bases lying between them. In germline, CDR1 is KGHDR, CDR2 SFDVKD. This CDR3 comprises 16 residues. The CDR3 nucleotides read TGTGCCACCAGTGATTTCGATTACCCCGGGACCGGGGAGCTGTTTTTT. As protein: CATSDFDYPGTGELFF.

The chain employs TRBV5-1 and TRBJ2-5, with 7 positions matching TRBD1. The V gene's germline CDR1 is SGHRS and CDR2 YFSETQ. There are 14 residues in the CDR3. Germline trimming cut 3 bases from V and 3 bases from J; bases unmatched to any gene: 5. The CDR3 region has the DNA TGCGCCAGCAGCTGGGGACAGCCCAAAGAGACCCAGTACTTC. This sequence encodes CASSWGQPKETQYF.

The V and J genes are TRBV12-3 or TRBV12-4 and TRBJ2-5; 10 nucleotides align to TRBD2. V trimming: 7 bases; J trimming: 6 bases; junction bases outside the gene matches: 14. The CDR3 contains 16 residues. CDR3 residues: CASNPTSGRALKTQYF. CDR3 sequence (DNA): TGTGCCAGCAATCCTACCAGCGGGAGGGCCCTAAAGACCCAGTACTTC.

The chain carries TRBV12-3 or TRBV12-4 and TRBJ2-7; the match to TRBD1 covers 9 bases. This CDR3 is built from 13 residues. J lost 5 bases, V lost 6 bases, and 5 bases had no gene match. CDR3 in amino acids: CASRGTGFNEQYF. CDR3 coding DNA: TGTGCCAGCAGGGGGACAGGGTTCAACGAGCAGTACTTC.

The rearrangement joins TRBV20-1 to TRBJ2-5; 10 positions agree with TRBD2. Germline CDR1 and CDR2: DFQATT and SNEGSKA (reference sequence). The CDR3 consists of 16 residues. J gave up 2 bases and V 3 bases, and 9 bases lay outside the gene matches. For the CDR3, the DNA is TGCAGTGCTAGTAAGGCTAGCGGGAGACATCAAGAGACCCAGTACTTC. Translating it yields CSASKASGRHQETQYF.

V gene TRBV7-9 combines with J gene TRBJ2-7; 11 bases map to TRBD2. This CDR3 region has 15 residues. CDR1 is SEHNR and CDR2 is FQNEAQ in the germline V gene (reference sequence). Losses at the gene ends were 4 bases for V and 0 bases for J; bases not matched to a gene: 2. The CDR3 sequence is CASSSSGGLSYEQYF. The CDR3 bases are TGTGCCAGCAGCTCTAGCGGGGGGCTCTCCTACGAGCAGTACTTC. Combining the CDR3 with reference TRBV7-9 and TRBJ2-7 gives the whole variable domain DTGVSQNPRHKITKRGQNVTFRCDPISEHNRLYWYRQTLGQGPEFLTYFQNEAQLEKSRLLSDRFSAERPKGSFSTLEIQRTEQGDSAMYLCASSSSGGLSYEQYFGPGTRLTVT.

The V gene is TRBV11-2, the J gene TRBJ2-1; D is perhaps TRBD2 (7 bases). The germline V and J ends were trimmed by 4 bases and 9 bases, with 13 bases remaining between them. This CDR3 comprises 13 residues. The germline gives CDR1 SGHAT, CDR2 FQNNGV. CDR3 DNA sequence: TGTGCCAGCAGCTCAAGGGCGGGGGCTGAGCAGTTCTTC. It yields the protein CASSSRAGAEQFF.

The rearrangement links TRBV18 to TRBJ2-5; D remains unclear. This CDR3 contains 14 residues. In germline, CDR1 is KGHSH, CDR2 LQKENI. Between the trimmed V and J ends, which lost 7 bases and 1 base, there was a span of 13 bases. DNA of the CDR3: TGTGCCAGCTTCCTCACCGACGCCCAAGAGACCCAGTACTTC. Its translation: CASFLTDAQETQYF.

The V and J genes are TRBV11-2 and TRBJ2-1; 9 bases line up with TRBD2. J lost 4 bases, V lost 5 bases, and 9 bases had no gene match. CDR1 SGHAT and CDR2 FQNNGV come from the germline V gene. This CDR3 contains 16 residues. This CDR3 is CASSVAAGGFYNEQFF. CDR3 coding DNA: TGTGCCAGCAGCGTCGCGGCGGGAGGGTTTTACAATGAGCAGTTCTTC. The entire variable domain, with the rest obtained from reference TRBV11-2 and TRBJ2-1, is as follows: EAGVAQSPRYKIIEKRQSVAFWCNPISGHATLYWYQQILGQGPKLLIQFQNNGVVDDSQLPKDRFSAERLKGVDSTLKIQPAKLEDSAVYLCASSVAAGGFYNEQFFGPGTRLTVL.